This T cell receptor (beta chain) stems from a study of T cell clonality in common variable immunodeficiency. The study's findings and limits: In common variable immunodeficiency, TCR beta chains reportedly carried fewer deletions and N-nucleotide insertions.

Comments on this clone: Its antigen is undetermined. The read terminates 3 residues ahead of where the CDR3 ends, so the germline J gene completes it.

Method: immunoSEQ multiplex PCR; TCRdb's copy keeps in-frame clones and lacks some. The sample contains just over 15,000 clones, none occurring once; less than 15% lies in the top ten. V gave up 4 bases and J gave up 1 base, with 7 bases separating them. This CDR3 is built from 13 residues. CDR1 is MNHNS and CDR2 is SASEGT in the germline V gene. Each donor provided roughly 5 to 8 ml of heparinized whole blood. The chain combines TRBV6-1 with TRBJ1-1; TRBD1 is a possible D gene (5 bases). The TCR comes from a human donor with common variable immunodeficiency. Source material: peripheral blood mononuclear cells. CDR3 bases read: TGTGCCAGCAGTGGCAGGGCGAACACTGAA. This sequence encodes CASSGRANTE. The CDR3, in full, reads CASSGRANTEAFF.